One T cell receptor beta chain is described in this entry. Its target is not known. Method: immunoSEQ multiplex PCR; TCRdb's copy keeps in-frame clones and lacks some. The table includes 23,000 or so clones, 86% detected once. The source of the sample is a study of T cells in localized non-small cell lung cancer. Study results and caveats: Among the top 100 tumor clones, a median 57 appeared in adjacent lung.

From germline, CDR1 is SGHVS and CDR2 FQNEAQ. This CDR3 contains 13 residues. V dropped 2 bases and J dropped 4 bases, with 5 bases sitting between them. The chain couples TRBV7-8 to TRBJ2-2; D unclear. This specimen consisted of peripheral blood, obtained before any cancer treatment. The source is a woman aged 35-75 years with stage I lung adenocarcinoma. In nucleotides, the CDR3 is TGTGCCAGCAGCTTACGGAGCACCGGGGAGCTGTTTTTT. It codes for CASSLRSTGELFF. Full variable domain (remainder filled in from reference TRBV7-8 and TRBJ2-2): GAGVSQSPRYKVAKRGQDVALRCDPISGHVSLFWYQQALGQGPEFLTYFQNEAQLDKSGLPSDRFFAERPEGSVSTLKIQRTQQEDSAVYLCASSLRSTGELFFGEGSRLTVL.